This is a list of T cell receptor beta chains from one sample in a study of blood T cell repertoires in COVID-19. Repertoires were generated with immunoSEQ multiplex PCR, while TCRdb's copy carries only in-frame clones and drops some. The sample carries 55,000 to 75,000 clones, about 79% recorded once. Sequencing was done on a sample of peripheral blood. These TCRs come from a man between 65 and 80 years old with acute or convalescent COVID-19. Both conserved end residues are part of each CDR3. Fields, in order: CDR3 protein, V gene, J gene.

CDR3: CASSRTGSYEQYF; V: TRBV6-5; J: TRBJ2-7
CDR3: CASSQGQNEADTQYF; V: TRBV3-1/TRBV3-2; J: TRBJ2-3
CDR3: CASSPRTSGYNEQFF; V: TRBV7-2; J: TRBJ2-1
CDR3: CASSFTGTSGRVGTAEQFF; V: TRBV5-1; J: TRBJ2-1
CDR3: CASSPGGDGNTIYF; V: TRBV18; J: TRBJ1-3
CDR3: CASSPISGTSGANEQFF; V: TRBV7-3; J: TRBJ2-1
CDR3: CASSFTGVSSLYTEAFF; V: TRBV5-1; J: TRBJ1-1
CDR3: CASRVGRDRRSGANVLTF; V: TRBV19; J: TRBJ2-6
CDR3: CASNIYRTSNTGELFF; V: TRBV19; J: TRBJ2-2
CDR3: CASMSQRSSYNEQFF; V: TRBV7-9; J: TRBJ2-1
CDR3: CASSYSWRDRNNEQFF; V: TRBV6-2/TRBV6-3; J: TRBJ2-1
CDR3: CASSLTGGGGLSYNEQFF; V: TRBV7-3; J: TRBJ2-1
CDR3: CASSLGSGYEQYF; V: TRBV11-2; J: TRBJ2-7
CDR3: CATSRTGFDGNTIYF; V: TRBV15; J: TRBJ1-3
CDR3: CASSRRDRGSYEQYF; V: TRBV7-8; J: TRBJ2-7
CDR3: CASSRRGEGTEAFF; V: TRBV7-3; J: TRBJ1-1
CDR3: CASSFDRGMDQNTEAFF; V: TRBV27; J: TRBJ1-1
CDR3: CASSYAGGQGEQYF; V: TRBV6-5; J: TRBJ2-7
CDR3: CASIRLTANEKLFF; V: TRBV2; J: TRBJ1-4
CDR3: CASRSWSHGGDTQYF; V: TRBV6-4; J: TRBJ2-3
CDR3: CATSDPKGQANGYTF; V: TRBV24-1; J: TRBJ1-2
CDR3: CASSGGGNTGELFF; V: TRBV7-3; J: TRBJ2-2
CDR3: CASSPGTSGSDEQYF; V: TRBV4-2; J: TRBJ2-7
CDR3: CASSSPPGLAGPDTQYF; V: TRBV18; J: TRBJ2-3
CDR3: CASSATGTTLKFF; V: TRBV27; J: TRBJ2-1
CDR3: CASSPPESGANVLTF; V: TRBV9; J: TRBJ2-6
CDR3: CASKPGNSEAFF; V: TRBV2; J: TRBJ1-1
CDR3: CASARGAASYEQYF; V: TRBV6-5; J: TRBJ2-7
CDR3: CSVEGVNTEAFF; V: TRBV29-1; J: TRBJ1-1
CDR3: CASSSPTGTGLGVNYGYTF; V: TRBV7-2; J: TRBJ1-2
CDR3: CASSVGEGAWEKLFF; V: TRBV9; J: TRBJ1-4
CDR3: CASSEDRANEQYF; V: TRBV2; J: TRBJ2-7
CDR3: CASGRDQETQYF; V: TRBV6-5; J: TRBJ2-5